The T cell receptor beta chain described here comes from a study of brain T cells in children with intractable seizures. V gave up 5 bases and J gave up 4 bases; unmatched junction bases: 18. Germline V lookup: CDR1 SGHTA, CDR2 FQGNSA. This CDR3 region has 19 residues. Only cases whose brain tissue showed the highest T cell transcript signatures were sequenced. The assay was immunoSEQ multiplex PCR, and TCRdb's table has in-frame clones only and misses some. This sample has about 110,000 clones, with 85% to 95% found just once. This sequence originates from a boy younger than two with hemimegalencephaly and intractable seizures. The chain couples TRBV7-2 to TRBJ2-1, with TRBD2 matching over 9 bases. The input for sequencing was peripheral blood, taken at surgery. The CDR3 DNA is TGTGCCAGCAGCGGAAGTAGCGGGAGAGTTATCGGGGCTTACAATGAGCAGTTCTTC. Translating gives CASSGSSGRVIGAYNEQFF.